This record concerns one T cell receptor beta chain sequence. The V gene end was trimmed by 5 bases and the J gene end by 1 base; junction bases not matched to a gene: 4. The CDR3 has 14 residues. The germline gives CDR1 SEHNR, CDR2 FQNEAQ (reference sequence). This PCR relied on a set of 60 Vbeta primers and 13 Jbeta primers. TCRdb keeps only in-frame clones here, not all; method: immunoSEQ multiplex PCR. This specimen shows just over 150,000 clones; the ten leading clones hold roughly 2%. These data are taken from a study of cytomegalovirus exposure and HLA in healthy donors. The V and J genes are TRBV7-9 and TRBJ2-5; 7 bases line up with TRBD1. The sequence derives from a man aged 25-40 years in good health and CMV-seronegative. Sequenced input: PBMCs. CDR3 bases: TGTGCCAGCAGCCAAGGGACAGCCCAAGAGACCCAGTACTTC. Translation: CASSQGTAQETQYF.